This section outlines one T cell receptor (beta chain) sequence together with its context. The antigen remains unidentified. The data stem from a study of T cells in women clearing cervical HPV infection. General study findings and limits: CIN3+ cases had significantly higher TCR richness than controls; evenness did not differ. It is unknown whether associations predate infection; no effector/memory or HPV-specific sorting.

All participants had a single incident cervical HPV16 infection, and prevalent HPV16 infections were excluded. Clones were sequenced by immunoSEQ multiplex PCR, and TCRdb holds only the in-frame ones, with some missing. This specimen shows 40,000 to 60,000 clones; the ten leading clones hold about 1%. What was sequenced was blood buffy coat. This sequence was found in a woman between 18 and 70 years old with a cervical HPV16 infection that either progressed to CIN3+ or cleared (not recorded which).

The CDR3 DNA, read in part, is TGCGCCAGCAGTGAGGCGACAGGGGGCACAGATACG. This sequence encodes CASSEATGGTDT. The CDR3 reads in full as CASSEATGGTDTQYF. The chain links TRBV10-1 to TRBJ2-3; 8 positions match TRBD1. The missing CDR3 end, 3 residues past where the read stops, is filled in from the germline J gene. CDR1 WNHNN and CDR2 SYGVQD come from the germline V gene (reference sequence). Trimming cost V 2 bases and J 1 base; bases outside gene matches: 2. This CDR3 region has 15 residues.